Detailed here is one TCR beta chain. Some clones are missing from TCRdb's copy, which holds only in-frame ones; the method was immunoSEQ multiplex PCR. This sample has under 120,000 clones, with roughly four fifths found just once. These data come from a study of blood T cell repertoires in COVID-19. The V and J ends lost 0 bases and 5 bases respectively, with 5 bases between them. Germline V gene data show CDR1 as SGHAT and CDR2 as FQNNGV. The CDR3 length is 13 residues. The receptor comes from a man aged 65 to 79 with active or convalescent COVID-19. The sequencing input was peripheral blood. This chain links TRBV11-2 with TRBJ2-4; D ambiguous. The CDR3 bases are TGTGCCAGCAGCTTAGAACCAGAAAACATTCAGTACTTC. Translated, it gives CASSLEPENIQYF.